A single TCR beta chain is shown here with its context. These data are taken from a study of blood T cell repertoires in COVID-19. Study-level background: Researchers got acute and convalescent COVID-19 samples from the United States, Italy and Spain.

Between the trimmed V and J ends, which lost 1 base and 2 bases, there was a span of 6 bases. The length of the CDR3 is 13 residues. The germline CDR1 and CDR2 sequences are SGHAT and FQNNGV. The data were produced by immunoSEQ multiplex PCR, yet TCRdb's version contains in-frame clones alone and is incomplete. The table shows approximately 290,000 clones, with approximately 86% occurring only once. Sequenced sample: peripheral blood. The TCR comes from a human donor with COVID-19, enrolled during active disease. The donor label of this sample is uncertain. This chain links TRBV11-2 with TRBJ2-7; D may be TRBD2 (5 bases). In DNA, the CDR3 is TGTGCCAGCAGCTTAGGGGAGCCCTACGAGCAGTACTTC. This encodes CASSLGEPYEQYF.